This passage covers 10 T cell receptor beta chains from one sample sequenced in a study of cytomegalovirus exposure and HLA in healthy donors (dated by TCRdb to the late 2010s). Libraries were built with the immunoSEQ multiplex PCR assay. Not all clones reach the TCRdb copy of this immuneACCESS table, which keeps in-frame sequences only. Checked studies attribute under half of the gap to unresolved V genes and leave the rest unexplained. The sample records roughly 150,000 clones, around nine tenths of which are singletons. The ten biggest clones cover just over 8.5% of the sample. Sequenced input: PBMCs. The receptors derive from a man aged 18 to 30 in good health and CMV-seropositive.

The chain recombines TRBV30 with TRBJ2-5; the D gene is possibly TRBD2 (7 bases). Germline V gene data show CDR1 as GTSNPN and CDR2 as SVGIG (reference sequence). The CDR3 is made up of 13 amino acids. The V gene lost 0 bases and the J gene lost 7 bases, with 12 bases spanning the gap. CDR3 bases: TGTGCCTGGAGTGTAGAGGGAGGGGGGACCCAGTACTTC. It specifies CAWSVEGGGTQYF.

V usage is TRBV6-6 and J usage is TRBJ2-3, with 10 positions matching TRBD2. Germline V gene lookup returns CDR1 MNHNY and CDR2 SVGAGI (reference sequence). The length of the CDR3 is 16 residues. The ends lost 9 bases at V and 1 base at J; junction bases unmatched: 10. In DNA form, the CDR3 reads TGTGCCAGTAAAATCACCCTAGCGGGAGGCACAGATACGCAGTATTTT. This translates into CASKITLAGGTDTQYF.

V gene TRBV6-5 combines with J gene TRBJ1-1; D remains ambiguous. Trimming left V 6 bases short and J 5 bases short, with 10 bases between. The germline V gene has CDR1 MNHEY and CDR2 SVGAGI. This CDR3 is built from 12 residues. CDR3 sequence: CASSYGWTEAFF. CDR3 bases: TGTGCCAGCAGCTACGGCTGGACTGAAGCTTTCTTT.

The gene calls are TRBV19 and TRBJ1-5; D gene unclear. Germline V gene sequence: CDR1 LNHDA, CDR2 SQIVND (reference sequence). The CDR3 extends over 17 amino acids. Trimming cost V 3 bases and J 4 bases, with 19 bases left between them. This chain's CDR3 is CASSIGGSGLFNQPQHF. The CDR3 region has the DNA TGTGCCAGTAGTATCGGAGGGTCCGGGCTCTTTAATCAGCCCCAGCATTTT.

The rearrangement uses TRBV14 and TRBJ2-7, with D maybe TRBD2 (6 bases). Trimming cost V 2 bases and J 2 bases, with 10 bases left between them. The CDR3 runs 14 residues. Germline V gene data show CDR1 as SGHDN and CDR2 as FVKESK. CDR3 residues: CASSQREFPYEQYF. CDR3 bases: TGTGCCAGCAGCCAACGGGAGTTCCCCTACGAGCAGTACTTC.

CDR3 bases: TGTGCCATCAGGGGACTAGCGGGGGTCTCCTACGAGCAGTACTTC. It codes for CAIRGLAGVSYEQYF. This chain connects TRBV10-3 to TRBJ2-7; 14 nucleotides line up with TRBD2. V was clipped by 6 bases and J by 0 bases; unmatched bases: 1. This CDR3 is 15 amino acids long. The germline V gene encodes CDR1 ENHRY and CDR2 SYGVKD.

V and J are TRBV10-2 and TRBJ1-2; 9 positions match TRBD1. This CDR3 region has 14 residues. V shed 9 bases and J 8 bases; nucleotides not matched to a gene: 13. Looked up from germline, CDR1 is WSHSY and CDR2 is SAAADI. CDR3 in DNA: TGCGCCAGTTGGGGACAGGGCCTACTCGACGGCTACACCTTC. Translating it yields CASWGQGLLDGYTF.

This clone was counted only a few times. The V gene is TRBV4-1, the J gene TRBJ2-7; maybe TRBD1 (6 bases). The CDR3 is 15 amino acids. Germline V gives CDR1 MGHRA, CDR2 YSYEKL. V gave up 10 bases and J gave up 3 bases, with 22 bases separating them. For the CDR3, the DNA is TGCGCCACCACCCCCAGTCTCGGGACAAACTACGAGCAGTACTTC. Protein product: CATTPSLGTNYEQYF.

The chain couples TRBV10-1 to TRBJ2-3; 7 bases map to TRBD2. The ends lost 8 bases at V and 0 bases at J; junction bases unmatched: 11. CDR3 size: 16 residues. CDR1 WNHNN and CDR2 SYGVQD come from the germline V gene (reference sequence). CDR3 residues: CASPAWASGSTDTQYF. The DNA of the CDR3 is TGCGCCAGCCCCGCGTGGGCTAGCGGTAGCACAGATACGCAGTATTTT.

The count of this clone is one. The chain couples TRBV18 to TRBJ2-1, with 11 bases identical to TRBD2. The CDR3 extends over 18 amino acids. With 4 bases clipped from V and 1 base from J, the junction kept 9 bases outside the gene matches. From germline, CDR1 is KGHSH and CDR2 LQKENI. CDR3 sequence reads: CASSQSGTSGFSYNEQFF. The CDR3 DNA reads TGTGCCAGCTCACAATCCGGGACTAGCGGTTTTTCCTACAATGAGCAGTTCTTC.